Below, 19 T cell receptor beta chains from the same sample are listed, as sequenced in a study of shared clonotypes between healthy human individuals. Only in-frame clones appear in the TCRdb table, and some are missing; sequencing was by immunoSEQ multiplex PCR. The sample consists of over a million clones, around 78% of them appearing once. Sequencing input: memory CD4+ T cells from PBMCs. Specified subset: CD45RA-negative fraction. These receptors originate from a man between 18 and 35 years old in good health. Some clones in this sample may be carry-over from other donors' samples.

The chain joins TRBV28 to TRBJ2-1, with D perhaps matching TRBD2 (7 bases). The CDR3 has 15 amino acids. Between the trimmed V and J ends, which lost 4 bases and 7 bases, there was a span of 17 bases. CDR1 MDHEN and CDR2 SYDVKM come from the germline V gene. DNA for the CDR3: TGTGCCAGCAGTTCCCGGGGGGCGGGGTATAATGAGCAGTTCTTC. Its translation is CASSSRGAGYNEQFF.

V gene TRBV7-9 combines with J gene TRBJ1-4; 10 bases line up with TRBD1. The CDR3 is 13 residues long. Germline-derived CDR1 and CDR2 are SEHNR and FQNEAQ (reference sequence). The ends lost 5 bases at V and 10 bases at J; junction bases unmatched: 4. In DNA form, the CDR3 reads TGTGCCAGCAGCCCTGGACAGGGGGTAAAACTGTTTTTT. Protein: CASSPGQGVKLFF. Combining the CDR3 with reference TRBV7-9 and TRBJ1-4 gives the whole variable domain DTGVSQNPRHKITKRGQNVTFRCDPISEHNRLYWYRQTLGQGPEFLTYFQNEAQLEKSRLLSDRFSAERPKGSFSTLEIQRTEQGDSAMYLCASSPGQGVKLFFGSGTQLSVL.

The rearrangement uses TRBV28 and TRBJ1-4; no reliable D call. The CDR3 sequence is 14 residues long. Trimming cost V 3 bases and J 8 bases, with 13 bases left between them. CDR1 and CDR2 from the germline V gene are MDHEN and SYDVKM. The CDR3 nucleotides read TGTGCCAGCAGTTTTTGGGAGGACGGCGAAAAACTGTTTTTT. It codes for CASSFWEDGEKLFF.

This chain joins TRBV27 and TRBJ2-7; the D gene could be TRBD1 or TRBD2 (6 bases each). Looked up from germline, CDR1 is MNHEY and CDR2 is SMNVEV (reference sequence). V was shortened by 0 bases and J by 2 bases, with 20 bases between the two germline ends. There are 18 residues in the CDR3. The CDR3 loop is CASSLSGGGFSFPYEQYF. The CDR3 DNA follows: TGTGCCAGCAGTTTATCAGGAGGGGGATTTTCGTTCCCCTACGAGCAGTACTTC.

The genes are TRBV2 and TRBJ2-5; D possibly corresponds to TRBD2 (6 bases). V was clipped by 6 bases and J by 5 bases, with 13 bases between them. The CDR3 runs 13 residues. Germline V gene lookup returns CDR1 SNHLY and CDR2 FYNNEI. In nucleotides, the CDR3 is TGTGCCAGCAGGGACGGAGGGTTTGAGACCCAGTACTTC. Translation gives CASRDGGFETQYF.

J is TRBJ2-7 and V is TRBV2; 9 bases are shared with TRBD2. The V gene end was trimmed by 5 bases and the J gene end by 6 bases; junction bases not matched to a gene: 8. The CDR3 is 14 amino acids. CDR1 and CDR2 from the germline V gene are SNHLY and FYNNEI. Written as DNA, the CDR3 is TGTGCCAGCAGTCAAGAGCGGGAGGAGGTCGAGCAGTACTTC. This encodes CASSQEREEVEQYF.

About this clone itself: Other DNA sequences from this sample encode an identical CDR3 as well. The V gene is TRBV20-1, the J gene TRBJ2-7; 7 nucleotides match TRBD2. The CDR3 contains 11 residues. V trimming: 4 bases; J trimming: 3 bases; junction bases outside the gene matches: 0. Germline V gene lookup returns CDR1 DFQATT and CDR2 SNEGSKA (reference sequence). The CDR3 sequence is CSATSGYEQYF. In DNA form, the CDR3 reads TGCAGTGCTACTAGCGGCTACGAGCAGTACTTC.

The genes are TRBV27 and TRBJ2-3; D is possibly TRBD1 (5 bases). CDR1 is MNHEY, CDR2 SMNVEV, per germline (reference sequence). There are 13 residues in the CDR3. V lost 6 bases to trimming and J lost 5 bases, with 12 bases between them. The CDR3 is CASRGHQGDTQYF. In DNA form, the CDR3 reads TGTGCCAGCAGGGGTCACCAGGGAGATACGCAGTATTTT.

The rearrangement links TRBV28 to TRBJ2-7; 7 nucleotides line up with TRBD2. The CDR3 loop spans 12 amino acids. Trimming at V came to 7 bases and at J to 6 bases, leaving 6 bases not matched to a gene. From germline, CDR1 is MDHEN and CDR2 SYDVKM. The CDR3 protein is CASKRGIAEQYF. The CDR3 nucleotides read TGTGCCAGCAAGCGGGGAATCGCCGAGCAGTACTTC. Based on the CDR3 plus reference TRBV28 and TRBJ2-7, the full variable domain is DVKVTQSSRYLVKRTGEKVFLECVQDMDHENMFWYRQDPGLGLRLIYFSYDVKMKEKGDIPEGYSVSREKKERFSLILESASTNQTSMYLCASKRGIAEQYFGPGTRLTVT.

The chain couples TRBV5-1 to TRBJ1-4; the D gene is possibly TRBD1 (5 bases). Looked up from germline, CDR1 is SGHRS and CDR2 is YFSETQ. The CDR3 loop spans 12 amino acids. The V end was cut by 4 bases, the J end by 5 bases, with 6 bases between. The CDR3 spells CASSRGNEKLFF. The CDR3 nucleotides read TGCGCCAGCAGCCGGGGGAATGAAAAACTGTTTTTT.

The chain combines TRBV5-1 with TRBJ2-3; TRBD2 agrees at 8 bases. V trimming: 4 bases; J trimming: 6 bases; junction bases outside the gene matches: 7. CDR1 and CDR2 from the germline V gene are SGHRS and YFSETQ. The CDR3 length is 14 residues. CDR3 protein: CASSDVAGSDTQYF. CDR3 nucleotides: TGCGCCAGCAGCGATGTAGCGGGATCTGATACGCAGTATTTT. The whole variable domain, filled in from reference TRBV5-1 and TRBJ2-3, reads KAGVTQTPRYLIKTRGQQVTLSCSPISGHRSVSWYQQTPGQGLQFLFEYFSETQRNKGNFPGRFSGRQFSNSRSEMNVSTLELGDSALYLCASSDVAGSDTQYFGPGTRLTVL.

V and J are TRBV6-5 and TRBJ2-1; either TRBD1 or TRBD2 may fit D (5 bases each). Germline V gene sequence: CDR1 MNHEY, CDR2 SVGAGI. V lost 6 bases and J 3 bases, leaving 15 bases between the germline ends. CDR3 length: 15 residues. CDR3 sequence (DNA): TGTGCCAGCAGGAGCCAGGGAGCTCTCTACAATGAGCAGTTCTTC. This sequence encodes CASRSQGALYNEQFF.

The chain links TRBV27 to TRBJ1-2, with unresolved D. Per the germline V gene, CDR1 is MNHEY and CDR2 is SMNVEV (reference sequence). Trimming removed 6 bases from V and 4 bases from J, with 12 bases in between. The CDR3 extends over 13 amino acids. The CDR3 reads CASRAGGPYGYTF. The CDR3 DNA reads as TGTGCCAGCAGAGCGGGAGGACCCTATGGCTACACCTTC.

In the case of this clone: Other DNA sequences within the sample encode an identical CDR3. The gene calls are TRBV27 and TRBJ1-5, with 9 bases that match TRBD1. The CDR3 sequence is 15 residues long. V was pared by 5 bases and J by 4 bases, with 6 bases of the junction left unmatched. Germline V CDR1 and CDR2: MNHEY, SMNVEV (reference sequence). CDR3 bases: TGTGCCAGCAGTCCACGGGACAGGGTGAATCAGCCCCAGCATTTT. Translating it yields CASSPRDRVNQPQHF.

The J gene is TRBJ2-7, the V gene TRBV18, with no clear D. Germline V CDR1 and CDR2: KGHSH, LQKENI. With 0 bases removed from V and 1 base from J, the gap between germline ends came to 4 bases. CDR3 length: 13 amino acids. DNA for the CDR3: TGTGCCAGCTCACCACCGGCGTCCTACGAGCAGTACTTC. It yields the protein CASSPPASYEQYF.

The CDR3 nucleotides read TGTGCCAGCAGTTTGACAGGGGGCCTGCACAATGAGCAGTTCTTC. Its translation is CASSLTGGLHNEQFF. The rearrangement joins TRBV28 to TRBJ2-1; 10 bases map to TRBD1. The CDR3 runs to 15 residues. With 3 bases clipped from V and 5 bases from J, the junction kept 4 bases outside the gene matches. Germline values: CDR1 MDHEN, CDR2 SYDVKM. Looking up the rest from reference TRBV28 and TRBJ2-1 gives the full variable domain: DVKVTQSSRYLVKRTGEKVFLECVQDMDHENMFWYRQDPGLGLRLIYFSYDVKMKEKGDIPEGYSVSREKKERFSLILESASTNQTSMYLCASSLTGGLHNEQFFGPGTRLTVL.

The CDR3, as DNA: TGCGCCAGCAGCTTAAGGAAGGGGGCGCGAGAAGAGACCCAGTACTTC. Translating gives CASSLRKGAREETQYF. The chain links TRBV5-1 to TRBJ2-5; 7 bases fit TRBD1. Germline lookup yields CDR1 SGHRS and CDR2 YFSETQ. CDR3 length equals 16 residues. V was clipped by 2 bases and J by 3 bases; unmatched bases: 10. Supplemented by reference TRBV5-1 and TRBJ2-5, the full variable domain reads KAGVTQTPRYLIKTRGQQVTLSCSPISGHRSVSWYQQTPGQGLQFLFEYFSETQRNKGNFPGRFSGRQFSNSRSEMNVSTLELGDSALYLCASSLRKGAREETQYFGPGTRLLVL.

V is TRBV4-2 and J is TRBJ2-3; TRBD2 aligns across 9 bases. With 3 bases clipped from V and 5 bases from J, the junction kept 9 bases outside the gene matches. There are 16 residues in the CDR3. Per the germline V gene, CDR1 is LGHNA and CDR2 is YNFKEQ. DNA for the CDR3: TGTGCCAGCAGCCACCTCTTAGCGGGAGAAGGAGATACGCAGTATTTT. It specifies CASSHLLAGEGDTQYF.

The chain's CDR3 is CASSLGGRAQETQYF. CDR3 nucleotides: TGTGCCAGCAGCTTGGGCGGGAGGGCTCAAGAGACCCAGTACTTC. V usage is TRBV5-4 and J usage is TRBJ2-5, with 9 nucleotides matching TRBD2. Per the germline V gene, CDR1 is SGHNT and CDR2 is YYREEE (reference sequence). The CDR3 spans 15 residues. The J segment lost 2 bases and the V segment lost 0 bases, leaving 2 bases of the junction unmatched.